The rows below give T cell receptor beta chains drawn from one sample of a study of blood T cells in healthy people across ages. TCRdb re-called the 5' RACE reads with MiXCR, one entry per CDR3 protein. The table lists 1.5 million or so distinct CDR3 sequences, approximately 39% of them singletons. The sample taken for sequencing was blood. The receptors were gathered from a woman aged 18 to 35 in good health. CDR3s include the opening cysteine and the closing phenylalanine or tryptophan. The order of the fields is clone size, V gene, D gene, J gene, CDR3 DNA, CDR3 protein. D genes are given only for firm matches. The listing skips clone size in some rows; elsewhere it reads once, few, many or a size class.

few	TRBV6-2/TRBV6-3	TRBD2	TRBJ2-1	TGTGCCAGCTCCTCGGGAGGGTTTCGGGCTAGCCCCTACAATGAGCAGTTCTTC	CASSSGGFRASPYNEQFF
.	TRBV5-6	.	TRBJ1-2	TGTGCCAGCAACCGGAGGGCCTGGGACACAGCTAACTATGGCTACACCTTC	CASNRRAWDTANYGYTF
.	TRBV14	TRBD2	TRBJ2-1	TGTGCCAGCAGCCAAAGGAGAGGCGGACTAGCGGGAGGTAATGAGCAGTTCTTC	CASSQRRGGLAGGNEQFF
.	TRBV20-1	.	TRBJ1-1	TGCAGTGCAAATTGGGAGTCTGAAGCTTTCTTT	CSANWESEAFF
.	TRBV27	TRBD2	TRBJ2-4	TGTGCCAGCAGTTTGGAGGGCGGGGGGAGAAACATTCAGTACTTC	CASSLEGGGRNIQYF
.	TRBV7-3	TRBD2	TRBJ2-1	TGTGCCAGCAGCAACTTAGCGGGAGCCTACAATGAGCAGTTCTTC	CASSNLAGAYNEQFF
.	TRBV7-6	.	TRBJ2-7	TGTGCCAGCAGCTCTAGCCAGGGGAGCACCTACGAGCAGTACTTC	CASSSSQGSTYEQYF
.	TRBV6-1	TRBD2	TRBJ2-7	TGTGCCAGCAGTGAATTTGCGGGGGGAGCCTACGAGCAGTACTTC	CASSEFAGGAYEQYF
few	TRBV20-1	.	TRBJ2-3	TGCAGTGCCCTACGGGATCTGTGGGATACGCAGTATTTT	CSALRDLWDTQYF
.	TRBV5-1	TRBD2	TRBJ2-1	TGCGCCAGCAGCTTGGGAAGCGGGGGCTACTACAATGAGCAGTTCTTC	CASSLGSGGYYNEQFF
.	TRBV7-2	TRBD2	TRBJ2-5	TGTGCCAGCAAATGGGTAGCGGGGGGGGTGGAGACCCAGTACTTC	CASKWVAGGVETQYF
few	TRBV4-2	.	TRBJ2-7	TGTGCCAGCAGCCAAGATAGGGCGGAGCCCTACAATGAGCAGTACTTC	CASSQDRAEPYNEQYF
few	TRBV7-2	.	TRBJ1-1	TGTGCCAGCAGCCAACGGTACGGGGTTGGGACTGAAGCTTTCTTT	CASSQRYGVGTEAFF
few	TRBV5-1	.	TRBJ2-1	TGCGCCAGCAGTGGGGAATACAATGAGCAGTTCTTC	CASSGEYNEQFF
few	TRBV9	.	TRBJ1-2	TGTGCCAGCAGCGCAGCCGGGAGGGGGAGCGGCTATGGCTACACCTTC	CASSAAGRGSGYGYTF
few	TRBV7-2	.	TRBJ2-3	TGTGCCAGCAGCATACTAGTTGATACGCAGTATTTT	CASSILVDTQYF
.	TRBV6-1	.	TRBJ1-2	TGTGCCAGCAGTGAATTTCGGGGCAGCCCAAACTATGGCTACACCTTC	CASSEFRGSPNYGYTF
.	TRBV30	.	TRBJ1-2	TGTGCCTGGCTTAGGATCGGGGTCTATGGCTACACCTTC	CAWLRIGVYGYTF
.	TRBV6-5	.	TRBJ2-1	TGTGCCAGCAGTTACGCGGACATCAATGAGCAGTTCTTC	CASSYADINEQFF
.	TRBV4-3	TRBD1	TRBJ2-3	TGCGCCGGCAGCCCATGGGACAGGGGGCAGGATACGCAGTATTTT	CAGSPWDRGQDTQYF
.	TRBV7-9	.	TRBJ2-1	TGTGCCAGCAGCCCCCGGGGAAGCGGATCCTACAATGAGCAGTTCTTC	CASSPRGSGSYNEQFF
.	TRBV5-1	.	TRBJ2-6	TGCGCCAGCAGCAAAGGACAGCCCTCTGGGGCCAACGTCCTGACTTTC	CASSKGQPSGANVLTF
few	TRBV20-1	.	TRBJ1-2	TGCAGTGCTAGAGATGGGCGGGGAACCTATGGCTACACCTTC	CSARDGRGTYGYTF
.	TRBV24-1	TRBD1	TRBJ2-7	TGTGCCACCAGTGGGGACAGCTACGAGCAGTACTTC	CATSGDSYEQYF
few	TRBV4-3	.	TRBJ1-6	TGCGCCAGCAGCCAAGTGTGGACCGAGACACCCCTCCACTTT	CASSQVWTETPLHF
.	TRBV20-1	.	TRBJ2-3	TGCAGTGCAAATGGACTGTTTACAGATACGCAGTATTTT	CSANGLFTDTQYF
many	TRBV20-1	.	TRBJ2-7	TGCAGTGCTAGCCCCAAGACAGGCCGGGAGCAGTACTTC	CSASPKTGREQYF
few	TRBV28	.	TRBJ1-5	TGTGCCAGCAGTTTTTGGGGGAATAGCAATCAGCCCCAGCATTTT	CASSFWGNSNQPQHF
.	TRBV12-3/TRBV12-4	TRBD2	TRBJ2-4	TGTGCCAGCAGCTTGGGACTAGCGGAAAAAAACATTCAGTACTTC	CASSLGLAEKNIQYF
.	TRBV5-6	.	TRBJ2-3	TGTGCCAGCAGCTTCGACATCACAGATACGCAGTATTTT	CASSFDITDTQYF
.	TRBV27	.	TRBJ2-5	TGTGCCACCGGAACAGCTTTGGAGACCCAGTACTTC	CATGTALETQYF
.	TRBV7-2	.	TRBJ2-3	TGTGCCAGCAGCTTAATGATCACAGATACGCAGTATTTT	CASSLMITDTQYF
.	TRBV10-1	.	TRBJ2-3	TGCGCCAGCAGTGACGTTCTAGATACGCAGTATTTT	CASSDVLDTQYF
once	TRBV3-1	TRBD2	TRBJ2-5	TGTGCCAGCAGCCAAGCCTACATACTAGCGGGCCAAGAGACCCAGTACTTC	CASSQAYILAGQETQYF
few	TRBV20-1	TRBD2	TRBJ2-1	TGCAGTGCTCCGACTAGCGGGGGGGCCAGCTCCTACAATGAGCAGTTCTTC	CSAPTSGGASSYNEQFF
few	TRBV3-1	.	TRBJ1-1	TGTGCCAGCAGCCAAAGGGTGGACACTGAAGCTTTCTTT	CASSQRVDTEAFF
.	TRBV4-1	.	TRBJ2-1	TGCGCCAGCAGCCAAGAGGGATACCTTTCGGGCGACTCGACACGGCATGAGCAGTTCTTC	CASSQEGYLSGDSTRHEQFF
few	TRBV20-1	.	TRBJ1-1	TGCAGTGCTAGGGCCGGGACGGCGAACACTGAAGCTTTCTTT	CSARAGTANTEAFF
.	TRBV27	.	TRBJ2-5	TGTGCCAGCAGTTTAGGATTTCCGGAGACCCAGTACTTC	CASSLGFPETQYF
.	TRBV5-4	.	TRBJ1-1	TGTGCCAGCAGCCGACCCGACGGGAACACTGAAGCTTTCTTT	CASSRPDGNTEAFF
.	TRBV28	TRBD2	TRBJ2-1	TGTGCCAGCACCCTCGGGAGGGCTTACAATGAGCAGTTCTTC	CASTLGRAYNEQFF
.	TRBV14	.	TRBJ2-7	TGTGCCAGCAGCCAGGGTTCGATTGCCTACGAGCAGTACTTC	CASSQGSIAYEQYF
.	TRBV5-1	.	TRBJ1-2	TGCGCCAGCGGAGCGACGGGGCCGCCTGGCTACACCTTC	CASGATGPPGYTF
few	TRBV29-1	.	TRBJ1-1	TGCAGCGTTGGTGGGCATGGGCTGAAAGCTTTCTTT	CSVGGHGLKAFF
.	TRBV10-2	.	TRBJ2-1	TGCGCCAGCAGTGAAATTGCGACTTACAATGAGCAGTTCTTC	CASSEIATYNEQFF
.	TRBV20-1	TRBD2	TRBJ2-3	TGCAGTGCTACCACTAGCGGGAGGCCCCCAGATACGCAGTATTTT	CSATTSGRPPDTQYF
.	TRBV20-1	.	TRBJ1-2	TGCAGTGCTAGAGAAGGAGGGGTTCGAGATGGCTACACCTTC	CSAREGGVRDGYTF
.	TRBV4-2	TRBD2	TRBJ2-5	TGTGCCAGCAGCCGGGGGGAGGGAGGCCAAGAGACCCAGTACTTC	CASSRGEGGQETQYF